This TCR beta chain was sequenced in a study of shared clonotypes between healthy human individuals. Repertoires were generated with immunoSEQ multiplex PCR, while TCRdb's copy carries only in-frame clones and drops some. The data hold 2 million or so clones, with about 95% observed a single time. Study-wide points: Incompleteness in sorted-subset sequencing, despite large depth, was shown by rarefaction.

As concerns this clone: Antigen specificity is unknown.

Selected positively for CCR7 and CD45RO-negative, naive CD8 cells excluded terminally differentiated effector memory CD45RA+ cells. Recent vaccinations or acute infections were absent in the healthy HIV-negative adult donors. The material sequenced was naive CD8+ T cells sorted from blood. The clonotype originates from a man aged 18 to 29 in good health.

CDR3 sequence reads: CASTPGTGNTEAFF. The CDR3 region has the DNA TGTGCCAGTACCCCAGGGACAGGGAACACTGAAGCTTTCTTT. V and J are TRBV19 and TRBJ1-1, with 8 bases matching TRBD1. The germline gives CDR1 LNHDA, CDR2 SQIVND (reference sequence). This CDR3 contains 14 residues. Unmatched junction bases numbered 5, after V lost 7 bases and J lost 1 base.